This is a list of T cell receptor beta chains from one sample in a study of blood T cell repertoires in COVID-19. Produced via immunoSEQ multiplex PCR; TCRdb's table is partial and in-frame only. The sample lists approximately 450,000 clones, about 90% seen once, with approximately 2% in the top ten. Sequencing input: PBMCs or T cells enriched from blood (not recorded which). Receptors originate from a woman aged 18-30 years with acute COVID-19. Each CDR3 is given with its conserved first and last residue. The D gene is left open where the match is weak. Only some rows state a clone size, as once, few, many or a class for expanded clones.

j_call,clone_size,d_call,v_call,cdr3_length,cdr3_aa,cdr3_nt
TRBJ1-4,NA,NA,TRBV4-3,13,CASSPGMREKLFF,TGCGCCAGCAGCCCAGGAATGCGTGAAAAACTGTTTTTT
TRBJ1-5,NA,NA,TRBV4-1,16,CASSQSGWGVYQPQHF,TGCGCCAGCAGCCAAAGTGGTTGGGGGGTCTATCAGCCCCAGCATTTT
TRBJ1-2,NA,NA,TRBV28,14,CASSLGTPIQGYTF,TGTGCCAGCAGTTTGGGGACACCTATTCAGGGCTACACCTTC
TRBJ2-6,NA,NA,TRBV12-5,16,CASGFGGFSGANVLTF,TGTGCTAGTGGTTTTGGAGGGTTTTCTGGGGCCAACGTCCTGACTTTC
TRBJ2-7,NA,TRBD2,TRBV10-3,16,CAIQSVTSGDSYEQYF,TGTGCCATCCAAAGTGTAACTAGCGGGGACTCCTACGAGCAGTACTTC
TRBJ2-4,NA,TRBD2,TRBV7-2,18,CASSPGLAGGWAKNIQYF,TGTGCCAGCAGCCCCGGACTAGCGGGAGGGTGGGCCAAAAACATTCAGTACTTC
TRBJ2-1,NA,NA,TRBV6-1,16,CASSEAGHTYYNEQFF,TGTGCCAGCAGTGAAGCAGGACATACTTACTACAATGAGCAGTTCTTC
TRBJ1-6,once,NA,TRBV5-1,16,CASRTDPSSYNSPLHF,TGCGCCAGCAGGACAGACCCGAGCTCCTATAATTCACCCCTCCACTTT
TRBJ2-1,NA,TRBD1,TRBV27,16,CASSTLPGQGYNEQFF,TGTGCCAGCAGTACGTTACCGGGACAGGGCTACAATGAGCAGTTCTTC
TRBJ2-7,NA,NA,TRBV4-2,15,CASSQDPSVTYEQYF,TGTGCCAGCAGCCAAGATCCTAGCGTCACCTACGAGCAGTACTTC
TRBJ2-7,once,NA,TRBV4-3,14,CASSQDDGTYEQYF,TGCGCCAGCAGCCAAGACGACGGGACCTACGAGCAGTACTTC
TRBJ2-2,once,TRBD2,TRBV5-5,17,CASMKYGGRTFTGELFF,TGTGCCAGCATGAAATACGGCGGGAGGACGTTCACCGGGGAGCTGTTTTTT
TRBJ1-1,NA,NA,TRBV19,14,CASSRIQGGTEAFF,TGTGCCAGTTCGAGAATTCAGGGTGGCACTGAAGCTTTCTTT
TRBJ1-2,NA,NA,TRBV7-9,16,CASSLAPVEEHRGYTF,TGTGCCAGCAGCTTAGCGCCGGTTGAGGAACATCGTGGCTACACCTTC
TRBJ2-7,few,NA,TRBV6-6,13,CASSQGQDYEQYF,TGTGCCAGCAGCCAGGGGCAGGACTACGAGCAGTACTTC